This T cell receptor (beta chain) was recovered during a study of CXCR3-negative and CXCR3-positive naive CD8 T cells (dated by TCRdb to the late 2010s). General notes on the study: Roughly 140 million TRB reads were obtained in total, roughly 1.5 +/- 0.3 million reads per library. Diversity and physicochemical repertoire analyses covered some ten donors pooled from two independent experiments. Naive subsets from about 5 donors and memory cells from 3 donors were included in the TRBV-TRBJ cluster analysis. Results and caveats for the whole study, not just this receptor: CXCR3 expression partially decreased after cryopreservation, so most assays used freshly isolated PBMCs. Both naive subsets had comparably high repertoire diversity, while memory CD8+ T cells had much lower repertoire diversity. TRBV-TRBJ usage was similar between naive CXCR3-negative and CXCR3-positive cells from the same donor, while memory cells showed distinct patterns. TRB CDR3s from CXCR3-positive naive cells showed higher hydrophobicity (lower Kidera factor 4), lower energy, and higher strength and volume indices than CXCR3-negative naive cells. Because surface CD5, which has been linked to self-reactivity in mice, was comparable between naive subsets, TCR interaction strength was also inferred from TRB CDR3 physicochemical properties.

Per the germline V gene (reference sequence), PRHDT is the CDR1 and FYEKMQ is the CDR2. Counted from cysteine to phenylalanine, this CDR3 has 14 amino acids. The nucleotide record is missing. The instrument given in TCRdb is NextSeq 550. The Human TCR Profiling Kit (MiLaboratory) was used to make UMI-labeled 5' RACE TRB cDNA libraries. The full amount of extracted RNA was used for cDNA synthesis, and the full amount of resulting cDNA was used for PCR amplification. The libraries were made side by side, with each library going through the same number of PCR cycles. Under the source paper's analysis protocol: MIGEC and MiXCR extracted about 53,000 +/- 10,000 unique UMI-labeled TRB cDNA molecules per library, requiring at least two reads per UMI. On average, roughly 40,000 +/- 10,000 functional in-frame TRB CDR3 nucleotide clonotypes lacking stop codons were found per library. After each sample was downsampled to 5000 UMI-labeled TRB molecules, VDJtools was used to calculate diversity metrics such as normalized Shannon-Wiener and Chao1. For the central five CDR3 residues, VDJtools calculated physicochemical properties weighted by clonotype size, namely interaction energy, strength, volume and Kidera factor 4. With the reads reprocessed by TCRdb, a single entry stands for each CDR3 protein sequence and no DNA is reported. These V and J calls derive from TCRdb rather than the authors' analysis. For this sample, the table gives under 90,000 distinct CDR3 sequences. Jointly, the top ten make up around 0.62% of the sample.

Each CD8+ T cell subset was flow-sorted in triplicate, and around 300,000 cells per subset were placed directly into RLT lysis buffer. Naive CD8+ T cells were defined stringently as CD45RO-CCR7+CD27+CD95- to exclude memory contaminants. Peripheral blood mononuclear cells were isolated from buffy coats using standard density gradient centrifugation. A FACSAria III was used to flow-sort naive CXCR3-negative and CXCR3-positive CD8+ T cells. Total RNA was extracted from sorted cells with an RNeasy Mini Kit. Of note for this clonotype: Which antigen it targets is not known.

Sequenced: naive CXCR3+ CD8+ T cells from blood. The sample's cell subset or site label, decoded: CD45RO-CCR7+CD27+CD95- naive CD8+ T cells expressing CXCR3 (TNR3+). The sequence derives from a human donor in good health. Some clones in this sample may be carry-over from other donors' samples. The chain is assembled from TRBV13 and TRBJ2-2. The CDR3 sequence is CASSFGSNTGELFF.